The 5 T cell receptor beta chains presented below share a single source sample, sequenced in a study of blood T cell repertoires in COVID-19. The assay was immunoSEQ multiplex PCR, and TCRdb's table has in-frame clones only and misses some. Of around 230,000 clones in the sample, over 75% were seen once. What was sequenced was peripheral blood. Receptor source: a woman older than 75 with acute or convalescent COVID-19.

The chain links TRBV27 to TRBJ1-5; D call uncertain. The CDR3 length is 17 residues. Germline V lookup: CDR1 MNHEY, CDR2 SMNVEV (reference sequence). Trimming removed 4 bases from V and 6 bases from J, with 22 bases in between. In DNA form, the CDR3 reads TGTGCCAGCAGTTCGACATCGTTTGGGCCTTCGCGTCAGCCCCAGCATTTT. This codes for CASSSTSFGPSRQPQHF.

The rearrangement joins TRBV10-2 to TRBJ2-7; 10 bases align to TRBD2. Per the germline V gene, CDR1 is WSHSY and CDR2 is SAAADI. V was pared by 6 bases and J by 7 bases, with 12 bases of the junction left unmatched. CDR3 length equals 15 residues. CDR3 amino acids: CASRETSGEEVEQYF. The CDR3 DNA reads TGCGCCAGCAGAGAAACTAGCGGGGAGGAAGTTGAGCAGTACTTC.

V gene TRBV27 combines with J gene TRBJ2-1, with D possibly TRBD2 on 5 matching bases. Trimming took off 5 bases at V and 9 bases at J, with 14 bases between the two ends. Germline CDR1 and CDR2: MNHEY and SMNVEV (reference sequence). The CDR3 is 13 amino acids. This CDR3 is CASSRGFGSEQFF. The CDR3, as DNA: TGTGCCAGCAGTCGGGGTTTTGGGAGTGAGCAGTTCTTC.

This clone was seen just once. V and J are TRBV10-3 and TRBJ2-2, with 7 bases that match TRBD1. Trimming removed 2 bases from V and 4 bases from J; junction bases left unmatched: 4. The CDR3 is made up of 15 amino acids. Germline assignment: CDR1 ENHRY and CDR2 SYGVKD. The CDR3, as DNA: TGTGCCATCAGTGAGAAGGGGGCGAGCACCGGGGAGCTGTTTTTT. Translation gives CAISEKGASTGELFF.

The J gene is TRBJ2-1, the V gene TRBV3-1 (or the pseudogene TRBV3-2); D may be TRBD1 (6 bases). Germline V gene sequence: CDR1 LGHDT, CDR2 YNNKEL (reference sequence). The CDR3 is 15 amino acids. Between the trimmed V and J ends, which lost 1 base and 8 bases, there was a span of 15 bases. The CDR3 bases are TGTGCCAGCAGCCAAGGGACAGTTTATGAGGATGAGCAGTTCTTC. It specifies CASSQGTVYEDEQFF.